This is a list of T cell receptor beta chains from one sample in a study of CD8 T cells in ankylosing spondylitis. A single record per CDR3 protein comes from TCRdb applying MiXCR to the 5' RACE reads. Among more than 150,000 distinct CDR3 sequences, around 13% were seen once, and the ten largest hold 15% to 20%. Sequenced input: blood, either unsorted or a sorted T cell fraction (not recorded which). The receptors here all came from a male donor with ankylosing spondylitis or in good health (not recorded which). Both conserved end residues are part of each CDR3. The order of the fields is J gene, D gene, clone size, CDR3 length, V gene, CDR3 protein, CDR3 DNA. The D gene is left open where the match is weak. Clone sizes are given selectively: once, few, many, or a class where the clone is expanded.

J gene: TRBJ2-1; D gene: TRBD1; clone size: many; CDR3 length: 14; V gene: TRBV19; CDR3 protein: CASSVRTGGNEQFF; CDR3 DNA: TGTGCCAGTAGTGTCCGGACAGGGGGCAATGAGCAGTTCTTC
J gene: TRBJ2-7; D gene: TRBD2; clone size: -; CDR3 length: 14; V gene: TRBV20-1; CDR3 protein: CSARDLRGSYEQYF; CDR3 DNA: TGCAGTGCTAGAGATCTGCGGGGGAGCTACGAGCAGTACTTC
J gene: TRBJ2-7; D gene: TRBD2; clone size: -; CDR3 length: 13; V gene: TRBV25-1; CDR3 protein: CASSEWGGTEQYF; CDR3 DNA: TGTGCCAGCAGTGAATGGGGAGGGACCGAGCAGTACTTC
J gene: TRBJ2-1; D gene: -; clone size: many; CDR3 length: 11; V gene: TRBV5-1; CDR3 protein: CASSGQNEQFF; CDR3 DNA: TGCGCCAGCAGTGGTCAAAATGAGCAGTTCTTC
J gene: TRBJ2-2; D gene: TRBD2; clone size: -; CDR3 length: 14; V gene: TRBV2; CDR3 protein: CAFSGGAGTGELFF; CDR3 DNA: TGTGCCTTTAGCGGGGGGGCTGGCACCGGGGAGCTGTTTTTT
J gene: TRBJ1-1; D gene: -; clone size: many; CDR3 length: 12; V gene: TRBV5-1; CDR3 protein: CASSFGTSEAFF; CDR3 DNA: TGCGCCAGCAGCTTCGGGACGTCTGAAGCTTTCTTT
J gene: TRBJ1-5; D gene: -; clone size: -; CDR3 length: 16; V gene: TRBV5-1; CDR3 protein: CASSSDANNQRQPQHF; CDR3 DNA: TGCGCCAGCAGCTCCGACGCTAATAATCAACGTCAGCCCCAGCATTTT
J gene: TRBJ2-7; D gene: TRBD2; clone size: -; CDR3 length: 14; V gene: TRBV29-1; CDR3 protein: CSVAGQGGSYEQYF; CDR3 DNA: TGCAGCGTTGCGGGGCAGGGAGGGTCCTACGAGCAGTACTTC
J gene: TRBJ2-7; D gene: -; clone size: -; CDR3 length: 11; V gene: TRBV15; CDR3 protein: CATSRDGWVYF; CDR3 DNA: TGTGCCACCAGCAGAGATGGTTGGGTGTACTTC
J gene: TRBJ2-7; D gene: TRBD1; clone size: -; CDR3 length: 14; V gene: TRBV5-1; CDR3 protein: CASSPGQGAVGQYF; CDR3 DNA: TGCGCCAGCAGCCCGGGACAGGGGGCGGTCGGGCAGTACTTC
J gene: TRBJ2-7; D gene: TRBD2; clone size: -; CDR3 length: 13; V gene: TRBV20-1; CDR3 protein: CSASYEGRDEQYF; CDR3 DNA: TGCAGTGCTAGTTATGAAGGGAGGGACGAGCAGTACTTC
J gene: TRBJ2-1; D gene: -; clone size: many; CDR3 length: 16; V gene: TRBV20-1; CDR3 protein: CSARDPTLSTYNEQFF; CDR3 DNA: TGCAGTGCTAGAGATCCTACGCTGTCCACCTACAATGAGCAGTTCTTC
J gene: TRBJ1-4; D gene: -; clone size: many; CDR3 length: 16; V gene: TRBV4-1; CDR3 protein: CASSPEGVGVKEKLFF; CDR3 DNA: TGCGCCAGCAGCCCAGAGGGGGTTGGAGTTAAGGAAAAACTGTTTTTT
J gene: TRBJ2-7; D gene: -; clone size: many; CDR3 length: 13; V gene: TRBV16; CDR3 protein: CASSPTQGSEQYF; CDR3 DNA: TGTGCCAGCAGCCCCACCCAGGGTAGCGAGCAGTACTTC
J gene: TRBJ2-3; D gene: TRBD2; clone size: few; CDR3 length: 17; V gene: TRBV3-1; CDR3 protein: CASSHPTSGEPTDTQYF; CDR3 DNA: TGTGCCAGCAGCCACCCGACTAGCGGGGAACCCACAGATACGCAGTATTTT
J gene: TRBJ1-1; D gene: TRBD1; clone size: few; CDR3 length: 15; V gene: TRBV5-1; CDR3 protein: CASSTRGQGGTEAFF; CDR3 DNA: TGCGCCAGCAGCACCCGAGGACAGGGTGGCACTGAAGCTTTCTTT
J gene: TRBJ2-1; D gene: -; clone size: many; CDR3 length: 15; V gene: TRBV7-2; CDR3 protein: CASSLEGSSYNEQFF; CDR3 DNA: TGTGCCAGCAGCTTGGAGGGAAGCTCCTACAATGAGCAGTTCTTC
J gene: TRBJ1-1; D gene: -; clone size: few; CDR3 length: 13; V gene: TRBV14; CDR3 protein: CASSHQTNTEAFF; CDR3 DNA: TGTGCCAGCAGCCACCAGACGAACACTGAAGCTTTCTTT
J gene: TRBJ2-4; D gene: -; clone size: few; CDR3 length: 17; V gene: TRBV12-2; CDR3 protein: CASRFLLSGVAKNIQYF; CDR3 DNA: TGTGCAAGTCGCTTCCTACTCTCCGGGGTAGCCAAAAACATTCAGTACTTC
J gene: TRBJ1-1; D gene: -; clone size: -; CDR3 length: 10; V gene: TRBV2; CDR3 protein: CASENVEAFF; CDR3 DNA: TGTGCCAGCGAAAACGTAGAGGCTTTCTTT
J gene: TRBJ1-1; D gene: TRBD1; clone size: -; CDR3 length: 14; V gene: TRBV29-1; CDR3 protein: CSATGTGKNTEAFF; CDR3 DNA: TGCAGCGCTACGGGGACAGGGAAGAACACTGAAGCTTTCTTT
J gene: TRBJ2-1; D gene: -; clone size: -; CDR3 length: 12; V gene: TRBV20-1; CDR3 protein: CSARGDRWEQFF; CDR3 DNA: TGCAGTGCTAGGGGTGACAGATGGGAGCAGTTCTTC
J gene: TRBJ2-7; D gene: -; clone size: few; CDR3 length: 14; V gene: TRBV7-9; CDR3 protein: CASSYSTTSYEQYF; CDR3 DNA: TGTGCCAGCAGCTATTCAACTACCTCCTACGAGCAGTACTTC
J gene: TRBJ2-3; D gene: TRBD2; clone size: -; CDR3 length: 15; V gene: TRBV2; CDR3 protein: CATDPGGFSTDTQYF; CDR3 DNA: TGTGCCACTGACCCGGGGGGTTTTAGCACAGATACGCAGTATTTT
J gene: TRBJ1-1; D gene: -; clone size: many; CDR3 length: 15; V gene: TRBV27; CDR3 protein: CASSSPLSKNTEAFF; CDR3 DNA: TGTGCCAGCAGTTCCCCCCTCTCCAAGAACACTGAAGCTTTCTTT
J gene: TRBJ2-3; D gene: TRBD2; clone size: many; CDR3 length: 16; V gene: TRBV11-2; CDR3 protein: CASSLVTGGAIDTQYF; CDR3 DNA: TGTGCCAGCAGCTTAGTTACCGGGGGGGCTATAGATACGCAGTATTTT
J gene: TRBJ2-1; D gene: -; clone size: -; CDR3 length: 15; V gene: TRBV7-6; CDR3 protein: CASSPPERPYNEQFF; CDR3 DNA: TGTGCCAGCAGCCCGCCCGAGCGGCCCTACAATGAGCAGTTCTTC
J gene: TRBJ2-4; D gene: -; clone size: -; CDR3 length: 17; V gene: TRBV6-5; CDR3 protein: CASSYSVSASTANIQYF; CDR3 DNA: TGTGCCAGCAGTTACTCGGTGTCCGCGTCAACGGCAAACATTCAGTACTTC
J gene: TRBJ2-7; D gene: TRBD1; clone size: -; CDR3 length: 15; V gene: TRBV29-1; CDR3 protein: CSVEDEGQGVYEQYF; CDR3 DNA: TGCAGCGTTGAAGATGAGGGACAGGGGGTGTACGAGCAGTACTTC
J gene: TRBJ1-4; D gene: -; clone size: -; CDR3 length: 17; V gene: TRBV11-2; CDR3 protein: CASHPHQQLPTNEKLFF; CDR3 DNA: TGTGCCAGCCACCCCCACCAACAGCTACCAACTAATGAAAAACTGTTTTTT
J gene: TRBJ2-1; D gene: -; clone size: few; CDR3 length: 15; V gene: TRBV4-2; CDR3 protein: CASSLPGPRSDEQFF; CDR3 DNA: TGTGCCAGCAGCTTGCCGGGACCCCGTTCGGATGAGCAGTTCTTC
J gene: TRBJ1-2; D gene: -; clone size: -; CDR3 length: 15; V gene: TRBV2; CDR3 protein: CASRESQGIAFGYTF; CDR3 DNA: TGTGCCAGCAGAGAGTCCCAGGGGATTGCGTTTGGCTACACCTTC
J gene: TRBJ1-1; D gene: TRBD1; clone size: -; CDR3 length: 14; V gene: TRBV12-3/TRBV12-4; CDR3 protein: CASSPAGTGFEAFF; CDR3 DNA: TGTGCCAGCAGCCCAGCCGGGACAGGGTTTGAAGCTTTCTTT
J gene: TRBJ2-7; D gene: -; clone size: many; CDR3 length: 11; V gene: TRBV7-9; CDR3 protein: CASSSYYEQYF; CDR3 DNA: TGTGCCAGCAGCTCCTACTACGAGCAGTACTTC
J gene: TRBJ1-4; D gene: -; clone size: few; CDR3 length: 16; V gene: TRBV27; CDR3 protein: CASRPSWDRDDEKLFF; CDR3 DNA: TGTGCCAGCAGACCGAGCTGGGACCGGGACGATGAAAAACTGTTTTTT
J gene: TRBJ1-1; D gene: -; clone size: -; CDR3 length: 14; V gene: TRBV2; CDR3 protein: CASSVTGSPAEAFF; CDR3 DNA: TGTGCCAGCAGCGTGACAGGATCCCCGGCTGAAGCTTTCTTT
J gene: TRBJ2-2; D gene: TRBD1; clone size: few; CDR3 length: 15; V gene: TRBV3-1; CDR3 protein: CASSPGQGATGELFF; CDR3 DNA: TGTGCCAGCAGCCCCGGACAGGGGGCGACCGGGGAGCTGTTTTTT
J gene: TRBJ1-1; D gene: TRBD1; clone size: few; CDR3 length: 13; V gene: TRBV4-1; CDR3 protein: CASSRGQGTEAFF; CDR3 DNA: TGCGCCAGCAGCCGGGGACAGGGGACTGAAGCTTTCTTT
J gene: TRBJ2-1; D gene: TRBD2; clone size: few; CDR3 length: 15; V gene: TRBV18; CDR3 protein: CASSPRTSSYNEQFF; CDR3 DNA: TGTGCCAGCTCACCAAGGACTAGCTCCTACAATGAGCAGTTCTTC
J gene: TRBJ2-7; D gene: -; clone size: few; CDR3 length: 21; V gene: TRBV11-2; CDR3 protein: CASSLGYPKVVPPLYSYEQYF; CDR3 DNA: TGTGCCAGCAGCTTAGGATATCCGAAGGTAGTACCACCCCTATACTCCTACGAGCAGTACTTC
J gene: TRBJ1-2; D gene: -; clone size: many; CDR3 length: 11; V gene: TRBV12-3/TRBV12-4; CDR3 protein: CASSYNRGYTF; CDR3 DNA: TGTGCCAGCAGTTACAATCGGGGCTACACCTTC
J gene: TRBJ2-7; D gene: -; clone size: -; CDR3 length: 13; V gene: TRBV6-1; CDR3 protein: CASWGDSGYEQYF; CDR3 DNA: TGTGCCAGCTGGGGGGACTCAGGCTACGAGCAGTACTTC
J gene: TRBJ2-1; D gene: -; clone size: -; CDR3 length: 16; V gene: TRBV12-3/TRBV12-4; CDR3 protein: CASSPRAGQNANEQFF; CDR3 DNA: TGTGCCAGCAGTCCAAGGGCGGGACAGAATGCCAATGAGCAGTTCTTC
J gene: TRBJ1-1; D gene: -; clone size: -; CDR3 length: 14; V gene: TRBV4-1; CDR3 protein: CASREQGSNTEAFF; CDR3 DNA: TGCGCCAGCAGGGAACAGGGCTCGAACACTGAAGCTTTCTTT
J gene: TRBJ1-5; D gene: -; clone size: -; CDR3 length: 14; V gene: TRBV2; CDR3 protein: CASRDAGGNQPQHF; CDR3 DNA: TGTGCCAGCAGGGATGCCGGGGGAAATCAGCCCCAGCATTTT
J gene: TRBJ2-1; D gene: TRBD1; clone size: -; CDR3 length: 20; V gene: TRBV3-1; CDR3 protein: CASSQGTGTGLQSSYNEQFF; CDR3 DNA: TGTGCCAGCAGCCAAGGGACAGGGACGGGACTTCAGAGCTCCTACAATGAGCAGTTCTTC
J gene: TRBJ2-1; D gene: TRBD1; clone size: few; CDR3 length: 17; V gene: TRBV29-1; CDR3 protein: CSVGGADGTGEYNEQFF; CDR3 DNA: TGCAGCGTTGGGGGAGCTGATGGGACAGGGGAATACAATGAGCAGTTCTTC
J gene: TRBJ2-5; D gene: -; clone size: -; CDR3 length: 18; V gene: TRBV6-1; CDR3 protein: CASTPSLIATEFQETQYF; CDR3 DNA: TGTGCCAGCACCCCCTCCCTCATCGCGACAGAATTCCAAGAGACCCAGTACTTC
J gene: TRBJ2-2; D gene: -; clone size: -; CDR3 length: 16; V gene: TRBV15; CDR3 protein: CATSLSGGSNTGELFF; CDR3 DNA: TGTGCCACCAGCCTTAGTGGGGGCTCGAACACCGGGGAGCTGTTTTTT
J gene: TRBJ2-7; D gene: TRBD1; clone size: few; CDR3 length: 14; V gene: TRBV12-5; CDR3 protein: CASGTSDRGYEQYF; CDR3 DNA: TGTGCTAGTGGCACCTCGGACAGGGGGTACGAGCAGTACTTC
J gene: TRBJ2-7; D gene: TRBD1; clone size: -; CDR3 length: 14; V gene: TRBV7-6; CDR3 protein: CASSLNGQGGEQYF; CDR3 DNA: TGTGCCAGCAGCTTAAACGGACAGGGTGGAGAGCAGTACTTC
J gene: TRBJ1-5; D gene: -; clone size: many; CDR3 length: 15; V gene: TRBV5-5; CDR3 protein: CASSLGQLVNQPQHF; CDR3 DNA: TGTGCCAGCAGCTTGGGACAGCTGGTCAATCAGCCCCAGCATTTT
J gene: TRBJ2-7; D gene: -; clone size: many; CDR3 length: 12; V gene: TRBV12-3/TRBV12-4; CDR3 protein: CASSLLNYEQYF; CDR3 DNA: TGTGCCAGCAGTTTACTGAACTACGAGCAGTACTTC